Listed below are T cell receptor beta chains from one sample, sequenced in a study of identifying expanded T cells in peripheral blood. This table comes from immunoSEQ multiplex PCR, and its TCRdb copy is limited to in-frame clones, with some not included. The sample lists more than 50,000 clones; over 75% were seen once. Input material: blood. The receptors originated from a person aged 18-69 years in good health. CDR3s include the opening cysteine and the closing phenylalanine or tryptophan. The D gene is left open where the match is weak. Not every row has a clone size; where given, it reads once, few, many or a size class.

TRBV29-1	-	-	TRBJ2-5	CSVLYGTQYF	TGCAGCGTTCTTTATGGGACCCAGTACTTC
TRBV7-8	TRBD1	-	TRBJ2-2	CASSPNRGLSGELFF	TGTGCCAGCAGCCCTAACAGGGGGTTATCGGGGGAGCTGTTTTTT
TRBV5-1	-	-	TRBJ2-1	CASSERSEQFF	TGCGCCAGCAGCGAAAGAAGTGAGCAGTTCTTC
TRBV7-9	-	-	TRBJ2-3	CASSLGGTSTDTQYF	TGTGCCAGCAGCTTAGGGGGGACAAGCACAGATACGCAGTATTTT
TRBV4-3	-	-	TRBJ2-2	CASSQGDEEGELFF	TGCGCCAGCAGCCAAGGGGACGAGGAGGGGGAGCTGTTTTTT
TRBV11-2	-	-	TRBJ1-3	CASSLRRGPGNTIYF	TGTGCCAGCAGCTTAAGACGGGGGCCTGGAAACACCATATATTTT
TRBV7-9	-	once	TRBJ2-2	CASSRGNTGELFF	TGTGCCAGCAGTCGGGGAAACACCGGGGAGCTGTTTTTT
TRBV2	-	-	TRBJ1-3	CASSGADSGNTIYF	TGTGCCAGCAGCGGGGCCGACTCTGGAAACACCATATATTTT
TRBV5-1	-	-	TRBJ1-2	CASSLSPQDGYTF	TGCGCCAGCAGCTTGTCCCCACAAGATGGCTACACCTTC
TRBV7-9	TRBD2	-	TRBJ2-3	CASSQQASGGEPQYF	TGTGCCAGCAGCCAACAGGCTAGCGGGGGGGAGCCGCAGTATTTT
TRBV9	-	-	TRBJ1-1	CASSAGGGFLDTEAFF	TGTGCCAGCAGCGCCGGCGGGGGGTTTTTGGACACTGAAGCTTTCTTT
TRBV5-6	-	-	TRBJ1-1	CASSPLQLRNTEAFF	TGTGCCAGCAGCCCTTTACAGCTTAGGAACACTGAAGCTTTCTTT
TRBV5-1	TRBD2	-	TRBJ2-3	CASSSSGTKGDTQYF	TGCGCCAGCAGCTCATCCGGGACTAAGGGTGATACGCAGTATTTT
TRBV7-6	TRBD2	-	TRBJ2-7	CASSLALADGTSGRASEQYF	TGTGCCAGCAGCTTAGCGTTGGCAGACGGGACTAGCGGGAGGGCCAGCGAGCAGTACTTC
TRBV18	TRBD1	-	TRBJ2-7	CASSPADRTYEQYF	TGTGCCAGCTCACCAGCGGACAGGACCTACGAGCAGTACTTC
TRBV9	-	-	TRBJ2-1	CASSLKLGHHEQFF	TGTGCCAGCAGCCTCAAACTAGGACATCATGAGCAGTTCTTC
TRBV7-9	-	-	TRBJ1-1	CASSPAREATEAFF	TGTGCCAGCAGCCCTGCGAGGGAGGCCACTGAAGCTTTCTTT
TRBV5-4	-	few	TRBJ2-5	CASSLDRGQETQYF	TGTGCCAGCAGCTTGGACAGAGGGCAAGAGACCCAGTACTTC
TRBV19	-	few	TRBJ2-1	CASSIATGNEQFF	TGTGCCAGTAGTATAGCAACGGGGAATGAGCAGTTCTTC
TRBV12-5	TRBD2	-	TRBJ2-2	CASGPRTSGYPNTGELFF	TGTGCTAGTGGTCCCCGGACTAGCGGGTATCCAAACACCGGGGAGCTGTTTTTT
TRBV2	TRBD1	-	TRBJ1-1	CASTGTGGIEAFF	TGTGCCAGCACCGGGACAGGGGGCATTGAAGCTTTCTTT
TRBV9	-	-	TRBJ2-5	CASSVGDSAETQYF	TGTGCCAGCAGCGTAGGAGATAGCGCAGAGACCCAGTACTTC
TRBV5-1	TRBD1	-	TRBJ1-2	CASSSRTGGYYGYTF	TGCGCCAGCAGCTCACGGACAGGGGGGTACTATGGCTACACCTTC
TRBV4-1	TRBD1	-	TRBJ1-6	CASSQDGGTGRSPLHF	TGCGCCAGCAGCCAAGATGGCGGGACAGGGAGATCACCCCTCCACTTT
TRBV10-2	-	-	TRBJ1-4	CASSVQRGEKLFF	TGCGCCAGCAGTGTCCAACGCGGCGAAAAACTGTTTTTT
TRBV28	TRBD1	-	TRBJ1-5	CASSSTGARNQPQHF	TGTGCCAGCAGCTCGACAGGGGCCCGCAATCAGCCCCAGCATTTT
TRBV18	-	once	TRBJ2-3	CASSHFTDTQYF	TGTGCCAGCTCCCATTTCACAGATACGCAGTATTTT
TRBV14	-	few	TRBJ1-3	CASRRQGGGNTIYF	TGTGCCAGCAGAAGGCAGGGAGGAGGAAACACCATATATTTT
TRBV15	-	-	TRBJ2-3	CATSSSRGAIITDTQYF	TGTGCCACCAGCAGTTCGAGGGGAGCAATAATCACAGATACGCAGTATTTT
TRBV5-1	-	-	TRBJ2-2	CASSLRDTGELFF	TGCGCCAGCAGCTTGCGGGACACCGGGGAGCTGTTTTTT
TRBV9	-	once	TRBJ2-7	CASSVFDKDREQYF	TGTGCCAGCAGCGTCTTCGACAAGGATCGCGAGCAGTACTTC
TRBV5-4	-	-	TRBJ2-5	CASSFAGRAEETQYF	TGTGCCAGCAGCTTCGCGGGGCGGGCCGAAGAGACCCAGTACTTC
TRBV2	TRBD1	-	TRBJ1-2	CASRVTGSTYGYTF	TGTGCCAGCAGGGTGACAGGGTCTACCTATGGCTACACCTTC
TRBV6-5	-	-	TRBJ1-2	CASRILSGDYGYTF	TGTGCCAGCCGAATCCTTTCCGGGGACTATGGCTACACCTTC
TRBV19	-	-	TRBJ2-2	CASSIPGTSNTGELFF	TGTGCCAGTAGTATACCGGGGACCTCGAACACCGGGGAGCTGTTTTTT
TRBV5-4	-	-	TRBJ2-6	CASSTIRLGKGANVLTF	TGTGCCAGCAGCACCATTCGCCTGGGGAAAGGGGCCAACGTCCTGACTTTC
TRBV19	-	-	TRBJ1-2	CASRLGRVAGYTF	TGTGCCAGTAGATTAGGCAGGGTTGCTGGCTACACCTTC
TRBV2	-	-	TRBJ1-2	CASSSRGQRFNYGYTF	TGTGCCAGCAGTTCGCGAGGACAGAGATTTAACTATGGCTACACCTTC
TRBV30	-	-	TRBJ2-6	CAVSPGANVLTF	TGTGCCGTTTCACCCGGGGCCAACGTCCTGACTTTC
TRBV25-1	-	many	TRBJ1-3	CASTSRGSGNTIYF	TGTGCCAGCACCTCCCGGGGTTCGGGAAACACCATATATTTT
TRBV14	-	-	TRBJ2-7	CASSPDLGHEQYF	TGTGCCAGCAGCCCCGACCTAGGCCACGAGCAGTACTTC
TRBV19	-	-	TRBJ2-2	CASSIGFSTGELFF	TGTGCCAGTAGTATAGGGTTTAGCACCGGGGAGCTGTTTTTT
TRBV27	-	-	TRBJ2-3	CASSRKRMGRTDTQYF	TGTGCCAGCAGCCGCAAACGGATGGGTCGCACAGATACGCAGTATTTT
TRBV6-1	-	-	TRBJ1-6	CASSERSRGGDSPLHF	TGTGCCAGCAGTGAACGTTCCCGGGGAGGAGATTCACCCCTCCACTTT
TRBV11-3	TRBD1	-	TRBJ2-4	CASSLGQGVTKGVAKNIQYF	TGTGCCAGCAGCTTGGGACAGGGGGTCACCAAGGGGGTAGCCAAAAACATTCAGTACTTC
TRBV27	TRBD1	few	TRBJ2-1	CASSFGTGHNEQFF	TGTGCCAGTTCATTCGGGACAGGGCACAATGAGCAGTTCTTC
TRBV18	TRBD1	-	TRBJ1-5	CASSDRDRVDSNQPQHF	TGTGCCAGCTCAGATCGGGACAGGGTTGATAGCAATCAGCCCCAGCATTTT
TRBV4-3	-	-	TRBJ2-7	CASSQVSTSGAYEQYF	TGCGCCAGCAGCCAAGTGTCGACCTCTGGAGCCTACGAGCAGTACTTC
TRBV5-5	-	-	TRBJ1-2	CASSLPGLGYGYTF	TGTGCCAGCAGCTTGCCAGGCTTAGGCTATGGCTACACCTTC
TRBV5-1	-	-	TRBJ2-3	CASSLASGRADTQYF	TGCGCCAGCAGCTTGGCTTCGGGAAGGGCAGATACGCAGTATTTT
TRBV9	-	once	TRBJ1-1	CASSPRALRTEAFF	TGTGCCAGCAGCCCCCGGGCCTTGAGGACTGAAGCTTTCTTT